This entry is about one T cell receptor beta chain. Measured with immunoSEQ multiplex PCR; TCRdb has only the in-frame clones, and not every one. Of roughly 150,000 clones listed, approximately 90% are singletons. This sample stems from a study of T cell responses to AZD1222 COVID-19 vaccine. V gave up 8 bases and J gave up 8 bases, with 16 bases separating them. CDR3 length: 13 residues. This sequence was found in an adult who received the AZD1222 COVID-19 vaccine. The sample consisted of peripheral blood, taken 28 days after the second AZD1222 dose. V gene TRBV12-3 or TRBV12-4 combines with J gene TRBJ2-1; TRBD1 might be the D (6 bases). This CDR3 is CASGFRGIDEQFF. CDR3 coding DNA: TGTGCCAGCGGATTCAGGGGAATAGATGAGCAGTTCTTC.